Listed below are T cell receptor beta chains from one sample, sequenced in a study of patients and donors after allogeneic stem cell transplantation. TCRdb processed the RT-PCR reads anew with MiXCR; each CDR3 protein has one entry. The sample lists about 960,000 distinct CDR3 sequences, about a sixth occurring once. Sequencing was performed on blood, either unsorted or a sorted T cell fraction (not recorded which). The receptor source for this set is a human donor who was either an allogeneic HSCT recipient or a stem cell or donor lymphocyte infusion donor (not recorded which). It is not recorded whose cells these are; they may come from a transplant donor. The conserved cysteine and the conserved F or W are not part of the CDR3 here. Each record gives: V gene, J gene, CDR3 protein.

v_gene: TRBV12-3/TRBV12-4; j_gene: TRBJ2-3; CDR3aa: ASSPHPLVFTDTQY
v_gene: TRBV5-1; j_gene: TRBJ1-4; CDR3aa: ASSMAGSNEKLF
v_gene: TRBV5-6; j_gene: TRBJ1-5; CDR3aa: ASSPWGSGSNQPQH
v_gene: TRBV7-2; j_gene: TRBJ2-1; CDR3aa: ASSPDRNEQF
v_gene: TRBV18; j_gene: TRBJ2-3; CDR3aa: ASSPVPGLAGGTDTQY
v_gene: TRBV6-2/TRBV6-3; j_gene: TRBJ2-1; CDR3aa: ASSYRLRRDGGYNEQF
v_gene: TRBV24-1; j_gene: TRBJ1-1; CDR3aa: ATSALEGVNTEAF
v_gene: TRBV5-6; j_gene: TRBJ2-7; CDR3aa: ASSLTSEQY
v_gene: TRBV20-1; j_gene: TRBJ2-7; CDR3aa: SAPVLAGAEQY
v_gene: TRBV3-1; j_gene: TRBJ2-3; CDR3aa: ASSQLTGAGTDTQY
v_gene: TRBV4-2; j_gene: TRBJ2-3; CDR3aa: ASSPLPPSGGRGGTQY
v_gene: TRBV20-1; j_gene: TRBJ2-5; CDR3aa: SARDRIAGVATQY
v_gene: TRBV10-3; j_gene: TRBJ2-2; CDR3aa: AIRAPGELF
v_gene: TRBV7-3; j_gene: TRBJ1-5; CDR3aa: ASSFRTRGGQYSNQPQH
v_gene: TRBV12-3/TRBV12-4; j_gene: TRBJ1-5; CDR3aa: ASSLGTPGGNQPQH
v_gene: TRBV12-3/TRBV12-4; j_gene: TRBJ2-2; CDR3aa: ASSQGAGIGELF
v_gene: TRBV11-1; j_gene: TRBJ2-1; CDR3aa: ASSLGRTSGRAIRNEQF
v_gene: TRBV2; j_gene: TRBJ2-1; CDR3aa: ASSTGTSGRDEQF
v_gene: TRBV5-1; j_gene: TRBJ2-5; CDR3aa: ASSPRQNYFEETQY
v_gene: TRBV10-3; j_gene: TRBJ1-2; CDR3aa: AISDSNRDGGYGYT
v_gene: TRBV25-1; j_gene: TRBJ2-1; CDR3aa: ASSEEGARYNEQF
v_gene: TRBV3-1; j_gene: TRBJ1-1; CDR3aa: ASSQGQVVLAF
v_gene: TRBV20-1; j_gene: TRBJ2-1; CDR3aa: RVAGGRYNEQF
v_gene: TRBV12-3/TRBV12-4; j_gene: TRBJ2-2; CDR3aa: ASTLTGRGNTGELF
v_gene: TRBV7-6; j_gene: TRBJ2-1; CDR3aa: ASSPLLGGPRYNEQF
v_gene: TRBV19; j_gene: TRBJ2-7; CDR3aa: ASSITDSGYEQY
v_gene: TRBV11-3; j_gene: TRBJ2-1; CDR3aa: ASSLLAGDEQF
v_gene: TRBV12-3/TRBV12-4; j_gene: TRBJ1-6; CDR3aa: ASRRQGGRNSPLH
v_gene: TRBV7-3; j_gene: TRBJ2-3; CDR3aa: ASSPEDPGLAGNTDTQY
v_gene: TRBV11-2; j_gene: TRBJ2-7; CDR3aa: ASSQPGTDKTYEQY
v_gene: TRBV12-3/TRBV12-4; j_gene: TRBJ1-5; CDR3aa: ASSPRGGVNQPQH
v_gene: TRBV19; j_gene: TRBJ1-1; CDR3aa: ASSIWRGRAEAF
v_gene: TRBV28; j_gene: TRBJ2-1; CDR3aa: ASTVQKVGGRRNNEQF
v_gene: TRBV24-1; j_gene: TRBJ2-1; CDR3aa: ATATTGGAYNEQF
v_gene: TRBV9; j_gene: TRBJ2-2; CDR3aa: ASSVLSGGTGWTGELF
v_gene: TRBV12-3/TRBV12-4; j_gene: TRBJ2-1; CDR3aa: ASSLSGKGGNEQF
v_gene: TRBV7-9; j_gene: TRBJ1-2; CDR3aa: ASSPSSDPAGYT
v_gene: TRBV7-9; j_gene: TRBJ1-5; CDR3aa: ASSLRLAGHQPQH
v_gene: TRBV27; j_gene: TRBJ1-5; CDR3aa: ASSFFGRSNQPQH
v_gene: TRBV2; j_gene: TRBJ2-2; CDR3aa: ASSGGVVLTGELF
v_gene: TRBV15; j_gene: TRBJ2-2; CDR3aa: ATSRDILNTGELF
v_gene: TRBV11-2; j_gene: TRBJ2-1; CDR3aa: ASSYPIAGQSRRFNEQF
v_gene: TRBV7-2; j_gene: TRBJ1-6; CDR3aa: ASSLAGHFSSYNSPLH
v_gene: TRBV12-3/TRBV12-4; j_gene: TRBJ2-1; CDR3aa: ASKGQGGFYNEQF
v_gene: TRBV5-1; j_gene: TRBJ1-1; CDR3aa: ASSTEGVEGTEAF
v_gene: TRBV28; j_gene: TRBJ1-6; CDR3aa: ASSLSGSPPNSPLH
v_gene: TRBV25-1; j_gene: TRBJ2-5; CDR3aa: ASTDATSGPQETQY
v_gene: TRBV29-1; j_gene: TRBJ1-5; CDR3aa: SVGADSNQPQH